The text below deals with one TCR beta chain. This clone has a single count. The antigen it binds to is not known. No base-level quality is on record; no much larger clone is a single base apart. Libraries were made using the immunoSEQ multiplex PCR assay. The deep sequencing platform assayed about 10^5 TCR templates per sample. Genomic DNA extracted from sorted T cells was the material used for TCRbeta CDR3 sequencing. The authors processed their data as follows. The R programming language was used for clonal analysis of TCRbeta CDR3 data. Alloreactive CD4+ and CD8+ clones were identified by comparing unstimulated samples to CFSE-low samples taken after the reaction. By matching sequences to the repertoires of sorted unstimulated Treg and non-Treg cells, each alloreactive CD4+ clone was assigned a regulatory or non-regulatory origin. Entries here come from immuneACCESS through TCRdb and include only in-frame sequences with V and J called. Some clones fail to appear in such tables; in the studies checked, an unresolved V gene covers under half of the shortfall, and the cause of the remainder is unknown. Clonal size and the V and J genes are those of that table, whereas D and trimming came from the DNA. The sample table lists around 97,000 clones, about 94% of them with a count of one. Jointly, the top ten make up about 1.5% of the sample.

The entry originates in a study of siplizumab effects on memory and regulatory T cells (dated by TCRdb to about 2019). With regard to the full study: The effect of the anti-CD2 antibody siplizumab on alloreactive T-cell subsets was examined in allogeneic mixed lymphocyte reactions constructed from human PBMCs. Overall study results and their limits: Unstimulated naive T cells appeared to be more diverse than memory T cells, and naive cells seemed to make a substantial contribution to the alloresponse. Siplizumab significantly lowered the cumulative frequency of alloreactive sequences that could be traced to unstimulated CD4+ memory T cells. Sequences below about 10^-5 frequency were poorly captured, so only a minor fraction of alloreactive clones could be mapped to unstimulated subsets. A naive or memory phenotype could not be assigned to roughly 75-95% of proliferating CD4+ or CD8+ clones. Among mappable alloreactive CD4+ clones, the Treg-derived fraction averaged approximately 69% with siplizumab versus roughly 29% in control reactions. The suppressive function of proliferating Tregs from siplizumab cultures was not functionally confirmed.

Sorted unstimulated T cells and proliferating T cells recovered from mixed lymphocyte reactions were subjected to TCRbeta CDR3 sequencing. Fresh whole blood from ten HLA-typed healthy donors was used as the source from which PBMCs were isolated. To map where alloreactive clones came from, CD4+ non-regulatory T cells in the unstimulated state were FACS-sorted. From the cysteine up to the phenylalanine, the CDR3 has a length of 13 residues. Left in the record is the CDR3 DNA by itself, 39 bases read in frame from the first base. The junction shows trimming of 6 bases on V and 8 bases on J, and the gene matches do not reach 8 bases of it. CDR1 and CDR2 are drawn from the germline V gene: MDHEN, SYDVKM.

The sequence joins TRBV28 to TRBJ1-2; TRBD1 matches 8 bases in the middle. The source is a human donor in good health. Sequenced material: non-Treg CD4+ T cells sorted from blood. According to the study, the label for this sample's cell subset or site signals: FACS-sorted unstimulated CD4+ non-regulatory T cells. CDR3 protein: CASSQGANLGYTF. The nucleotides read TGTGCCAGCAGCCAGGGGGCGAATTTAGGCTACACCTTC.